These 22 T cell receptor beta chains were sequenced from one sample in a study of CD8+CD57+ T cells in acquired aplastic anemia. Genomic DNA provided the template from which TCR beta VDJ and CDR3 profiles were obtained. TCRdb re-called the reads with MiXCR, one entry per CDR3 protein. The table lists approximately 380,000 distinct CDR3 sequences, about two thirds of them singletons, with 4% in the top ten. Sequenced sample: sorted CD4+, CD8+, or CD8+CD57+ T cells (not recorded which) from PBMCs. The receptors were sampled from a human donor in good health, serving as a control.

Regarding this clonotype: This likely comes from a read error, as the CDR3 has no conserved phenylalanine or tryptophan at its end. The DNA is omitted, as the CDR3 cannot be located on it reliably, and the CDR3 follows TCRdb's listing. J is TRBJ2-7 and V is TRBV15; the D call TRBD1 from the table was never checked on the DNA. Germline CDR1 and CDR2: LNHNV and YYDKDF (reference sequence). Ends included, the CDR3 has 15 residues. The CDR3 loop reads CATSWDGVGGYTFGS.

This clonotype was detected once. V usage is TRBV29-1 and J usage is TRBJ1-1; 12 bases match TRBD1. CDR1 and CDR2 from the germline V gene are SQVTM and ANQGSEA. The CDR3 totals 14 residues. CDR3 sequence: CASSRPGQGAKAFF. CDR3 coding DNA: TGCGCCAGCAGCCGGCCGGGACAGGGGGCGAAAGCTTTCTTT.

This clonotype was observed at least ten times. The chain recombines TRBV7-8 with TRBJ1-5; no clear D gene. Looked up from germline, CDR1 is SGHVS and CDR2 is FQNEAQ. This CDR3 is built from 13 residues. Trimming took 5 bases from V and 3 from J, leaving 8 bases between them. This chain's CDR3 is CASSRTYNQPQHF. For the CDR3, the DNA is TGTGCCAGCAGCCGAACCTACAATCAGCCCCAGCATTTT.

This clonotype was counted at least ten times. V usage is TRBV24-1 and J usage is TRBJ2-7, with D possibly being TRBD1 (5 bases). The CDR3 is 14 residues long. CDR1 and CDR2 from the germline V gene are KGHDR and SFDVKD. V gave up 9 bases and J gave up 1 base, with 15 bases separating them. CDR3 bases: TGTGCCACCTACAATACGACAGTTTCCTACGAGCAGTACTTC. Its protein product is CATYNTTVSYEQYF.

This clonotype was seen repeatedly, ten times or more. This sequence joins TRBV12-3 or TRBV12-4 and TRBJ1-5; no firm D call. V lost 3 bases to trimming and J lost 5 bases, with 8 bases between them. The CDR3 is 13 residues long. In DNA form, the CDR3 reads TGTGCCAGCAGTTTTAATCGAGATCAGCCCCAGCATTTT. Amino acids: CASSFNRDQPQHF.

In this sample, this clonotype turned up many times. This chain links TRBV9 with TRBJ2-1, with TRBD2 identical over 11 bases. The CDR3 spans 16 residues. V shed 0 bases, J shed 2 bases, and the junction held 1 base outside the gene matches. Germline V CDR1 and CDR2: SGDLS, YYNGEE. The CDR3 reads CASSVGSGGAYNEQFF. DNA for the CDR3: TGTGCCAGCAGCGTAGGTAGCGGGGGGGCCTACAATGAGCAGTTCTTC.

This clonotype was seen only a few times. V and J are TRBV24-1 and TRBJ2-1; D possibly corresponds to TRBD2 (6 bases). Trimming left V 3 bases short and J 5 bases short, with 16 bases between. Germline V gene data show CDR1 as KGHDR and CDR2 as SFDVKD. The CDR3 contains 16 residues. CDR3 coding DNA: TGTGCCACCAGTGATGGGGAGACTAGTATGAACAATGAGCAGTTCTTC. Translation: CATSDGETSMNNEQFF.

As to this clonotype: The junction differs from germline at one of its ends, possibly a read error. The CDR3 DNA follows: TGTGCCAGCAGCCACGCCACGTTCGGGAACGAGCAGTTT. It yields the protein CASSHATFGNEQF. This sequence joins TRBV7-3 and TRBJ1-5; no clear D. Germline V gene data show CDR1 as SGHTA and CDR2 as FQGTGA. This CDR3 comprises 13 residues.

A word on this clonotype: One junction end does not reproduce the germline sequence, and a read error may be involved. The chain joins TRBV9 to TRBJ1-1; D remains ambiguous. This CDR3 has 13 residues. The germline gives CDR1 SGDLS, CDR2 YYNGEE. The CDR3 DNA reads TGTGCCAGCAGTTTTCAGGTGACCACTGAAGCATCCTTT. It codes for CASSFQVTTEASF.

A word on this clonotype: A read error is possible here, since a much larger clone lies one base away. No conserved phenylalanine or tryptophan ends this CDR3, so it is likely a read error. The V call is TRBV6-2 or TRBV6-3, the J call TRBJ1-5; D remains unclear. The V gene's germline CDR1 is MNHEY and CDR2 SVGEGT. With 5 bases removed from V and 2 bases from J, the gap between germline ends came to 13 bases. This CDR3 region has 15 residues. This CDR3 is CASSRRGVGNQPQHS. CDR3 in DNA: TGTGCCAGCAGTCGACGGGGTGTTGGCAATCAGCCCCAGCATTCT.

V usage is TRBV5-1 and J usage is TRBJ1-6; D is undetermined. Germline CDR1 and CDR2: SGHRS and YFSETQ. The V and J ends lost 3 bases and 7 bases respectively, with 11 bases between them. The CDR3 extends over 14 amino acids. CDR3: CASSWVRGNSPLHF. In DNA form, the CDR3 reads TGCGCCAGCAGCTGGGTTCGCGGCAATTCACCCCTCCACTTT.

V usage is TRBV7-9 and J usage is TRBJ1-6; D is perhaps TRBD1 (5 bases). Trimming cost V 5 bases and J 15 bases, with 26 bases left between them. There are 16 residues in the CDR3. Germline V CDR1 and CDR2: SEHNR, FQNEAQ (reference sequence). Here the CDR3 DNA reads TGTGCCAGCAGCGAACTAGCGGGGGGAGAGACCCAGTACCTCCACTTT. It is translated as CASSELAGGETQYLHF.

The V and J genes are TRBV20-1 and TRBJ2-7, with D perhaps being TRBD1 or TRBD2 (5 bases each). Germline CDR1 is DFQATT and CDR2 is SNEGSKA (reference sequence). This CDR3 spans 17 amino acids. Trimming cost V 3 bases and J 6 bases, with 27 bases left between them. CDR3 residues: CSASLPGLQGTFAEQYF. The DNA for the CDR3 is TGCAGTGCTAGTCTGCCAGGGCTCCAAGGGACCTTCGCCGAGCAGTACTTC.

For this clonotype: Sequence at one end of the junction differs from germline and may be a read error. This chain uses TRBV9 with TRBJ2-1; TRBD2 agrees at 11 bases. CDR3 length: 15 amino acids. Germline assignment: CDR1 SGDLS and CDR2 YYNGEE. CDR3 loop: CASSVSGGADNEEFF. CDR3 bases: TGTGCCAGCAGCGTTAGCGGGGGGGCTGATAATGAGGAGTTCTTC.

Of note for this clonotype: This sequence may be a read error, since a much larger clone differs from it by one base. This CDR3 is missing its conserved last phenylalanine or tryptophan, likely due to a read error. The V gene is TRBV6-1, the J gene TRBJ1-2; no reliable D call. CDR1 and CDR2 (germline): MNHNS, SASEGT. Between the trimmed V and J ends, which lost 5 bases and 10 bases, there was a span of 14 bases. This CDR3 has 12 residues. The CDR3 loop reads CASSYSRQAYTL. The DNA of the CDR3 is TGTGCCAGCAGTTACTCACGGCAGGCCTACACCCTC.

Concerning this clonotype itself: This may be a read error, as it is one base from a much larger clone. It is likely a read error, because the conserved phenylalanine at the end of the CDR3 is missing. The DNA of the CDR3 is TGCGCCAGCAGCTTGGCCGGGGAGAATTCACCCCTCCACTCT. Translating gives CASSLAGENSPLHS. The chain combines TRBV5-1 with TRBJ1-6, with D unclear. The CDR3 is 14 amino acids. Germline lookup yields CDR1 SGHRS and CDR2 YFSETQ. The ends were cut back, 0 bases at V and 7 bases at J, with 8 bases in the middle.

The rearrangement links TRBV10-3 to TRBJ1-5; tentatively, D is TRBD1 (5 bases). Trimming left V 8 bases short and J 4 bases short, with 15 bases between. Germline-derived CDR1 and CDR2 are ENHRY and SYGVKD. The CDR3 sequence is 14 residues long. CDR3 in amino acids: CAIPSGLANQPQHF. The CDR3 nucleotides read TGTGCCATCCCTTCGGGACTGGCAAATCAGCCCCAGCATTTT.

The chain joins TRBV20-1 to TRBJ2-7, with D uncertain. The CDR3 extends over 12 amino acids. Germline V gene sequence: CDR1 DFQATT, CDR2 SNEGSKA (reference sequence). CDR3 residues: CGARRPTYEQYF. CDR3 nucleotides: TGCGGCGCTAGAAGACCCACCTACGAGCAGTACTTC.

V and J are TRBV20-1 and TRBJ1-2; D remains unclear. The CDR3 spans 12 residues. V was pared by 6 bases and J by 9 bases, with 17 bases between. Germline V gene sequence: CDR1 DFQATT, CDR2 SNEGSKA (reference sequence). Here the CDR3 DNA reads TGCAGTGCAGACGGGGAGGACCATCGCTACACCTTC. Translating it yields CSADGEDHRYTF.

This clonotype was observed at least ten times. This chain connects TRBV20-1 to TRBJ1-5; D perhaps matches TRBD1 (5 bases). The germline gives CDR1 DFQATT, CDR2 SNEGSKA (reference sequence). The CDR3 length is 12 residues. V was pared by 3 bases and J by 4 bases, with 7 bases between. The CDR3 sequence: CSASAGNQPQHF. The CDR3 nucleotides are TGCAGTGCTAGTGCAGGGAATCAGCCCCAGCATTTT.

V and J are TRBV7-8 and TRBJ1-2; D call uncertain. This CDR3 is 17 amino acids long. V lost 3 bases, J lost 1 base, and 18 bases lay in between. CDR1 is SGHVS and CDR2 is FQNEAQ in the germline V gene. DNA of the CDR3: TGTGCCAGCAGCTTGAACCAACGGAGGGAGGTTAACTATGGCTACACCTTC. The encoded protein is CASSLNQRREVNYGYTF. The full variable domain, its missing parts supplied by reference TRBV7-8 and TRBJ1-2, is GAGVSQSPRYKVAKRGQDVALRCDPISGHVSLFWYQQALGQGPEFLTYFQNEAQLDKSGLPSDRFFAERPEGSVSTLKIQRTQQEDSAVYLCASSLNQRREVNYGYTFGSGTRLTVV.

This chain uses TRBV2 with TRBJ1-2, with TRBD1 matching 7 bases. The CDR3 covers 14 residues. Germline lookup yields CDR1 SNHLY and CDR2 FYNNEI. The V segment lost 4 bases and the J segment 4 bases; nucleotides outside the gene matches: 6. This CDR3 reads CASSGGQVPYGYTF. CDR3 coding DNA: TGTGCCAGCAGTGGAGGACAGGTTCCCTATGGCTACACCTTC.